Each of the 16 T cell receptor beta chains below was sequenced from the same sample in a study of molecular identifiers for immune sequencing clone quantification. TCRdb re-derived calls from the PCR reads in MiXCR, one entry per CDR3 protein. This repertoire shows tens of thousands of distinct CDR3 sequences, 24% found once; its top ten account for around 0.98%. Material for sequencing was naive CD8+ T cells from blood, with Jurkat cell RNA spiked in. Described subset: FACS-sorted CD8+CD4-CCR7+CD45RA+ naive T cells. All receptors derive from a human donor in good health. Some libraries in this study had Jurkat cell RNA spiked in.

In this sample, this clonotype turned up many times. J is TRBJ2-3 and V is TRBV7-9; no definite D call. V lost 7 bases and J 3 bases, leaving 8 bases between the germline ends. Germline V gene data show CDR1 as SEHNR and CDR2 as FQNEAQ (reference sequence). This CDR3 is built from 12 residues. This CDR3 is CASNPGTDTQYF. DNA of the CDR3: TGTGCCAGCAACCCGGGTACAGATACGCAGTATTTT.

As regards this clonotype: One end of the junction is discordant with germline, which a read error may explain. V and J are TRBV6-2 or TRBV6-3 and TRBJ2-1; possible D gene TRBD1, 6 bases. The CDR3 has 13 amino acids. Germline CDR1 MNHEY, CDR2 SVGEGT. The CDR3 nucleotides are TGTGCCCGCAGTGACAGGTCCTACAACGAGCAGTTCTTC. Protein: CARSDRSYNEQFF.

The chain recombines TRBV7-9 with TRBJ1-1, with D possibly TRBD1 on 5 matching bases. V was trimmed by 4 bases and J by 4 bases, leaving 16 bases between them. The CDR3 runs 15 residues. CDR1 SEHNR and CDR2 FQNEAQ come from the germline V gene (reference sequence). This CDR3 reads CASSWPTVRGTEAFF. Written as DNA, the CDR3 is TGTGCCAGCAGCTGGCCGACAGTCCGGGGCACTGAAGCTTTCTTT.

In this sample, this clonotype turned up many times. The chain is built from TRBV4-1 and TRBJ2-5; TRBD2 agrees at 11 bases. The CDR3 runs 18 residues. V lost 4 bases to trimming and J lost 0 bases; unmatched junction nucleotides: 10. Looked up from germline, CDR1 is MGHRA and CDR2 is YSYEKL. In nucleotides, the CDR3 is TGCGCCAGCAGCCGCATAGCGGGGGGGCCGGCGGACCAAGAGACCCAGTACTTC. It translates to CASSRIAGGPADQETQYF.

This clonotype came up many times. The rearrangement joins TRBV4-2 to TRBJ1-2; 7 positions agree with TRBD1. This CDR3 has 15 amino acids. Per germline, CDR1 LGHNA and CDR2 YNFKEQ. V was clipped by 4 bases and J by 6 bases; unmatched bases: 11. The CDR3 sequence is CASSPWTGEVDGYTF. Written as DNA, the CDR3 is TGTGCCAGCAGCCCATGGACAGGAGAGGTGGATGGCTACACCTTC.

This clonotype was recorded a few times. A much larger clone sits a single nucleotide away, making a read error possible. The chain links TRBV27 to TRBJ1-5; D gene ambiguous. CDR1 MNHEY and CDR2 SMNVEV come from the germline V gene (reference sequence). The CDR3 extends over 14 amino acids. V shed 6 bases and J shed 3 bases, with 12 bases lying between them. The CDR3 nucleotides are TGTGCCAGCAGGTTGGGAGGGTACAATCAGCCCCAGCATTTT. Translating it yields CASRLGGYNQPQHF.

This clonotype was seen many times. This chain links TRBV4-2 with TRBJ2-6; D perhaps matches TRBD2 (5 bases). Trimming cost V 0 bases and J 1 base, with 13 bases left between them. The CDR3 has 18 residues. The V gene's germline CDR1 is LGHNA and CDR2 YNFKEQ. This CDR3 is CASSQDLNEGSGANVLTF. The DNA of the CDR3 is TGTGCCAGCAGCCAAGATTTGAATGAGGGATCTGGGGCCAACGTCCTGACTTTC.

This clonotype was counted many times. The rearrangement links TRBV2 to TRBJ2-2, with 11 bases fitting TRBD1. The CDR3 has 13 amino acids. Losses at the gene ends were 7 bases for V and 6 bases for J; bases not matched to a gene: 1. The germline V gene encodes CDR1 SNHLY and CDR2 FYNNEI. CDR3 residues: CASKGQGAGELFF. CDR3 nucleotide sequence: TGTGCCAGCAAGGGACAGGGGGCCGGGGAGCTGTTTTTT.

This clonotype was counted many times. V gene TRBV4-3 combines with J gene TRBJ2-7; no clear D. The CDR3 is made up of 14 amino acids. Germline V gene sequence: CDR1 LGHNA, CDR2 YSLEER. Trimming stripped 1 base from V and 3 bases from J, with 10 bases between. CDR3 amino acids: CASSQGSGSYEQYF. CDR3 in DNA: TGCGCCAGCAGCCAAGGATCCGGCAGCTACGAGCAGTACTTC.

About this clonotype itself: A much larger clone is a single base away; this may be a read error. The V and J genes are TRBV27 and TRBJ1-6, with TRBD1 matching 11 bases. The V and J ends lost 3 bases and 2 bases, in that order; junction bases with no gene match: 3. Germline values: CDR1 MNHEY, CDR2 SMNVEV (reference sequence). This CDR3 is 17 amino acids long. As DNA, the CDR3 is TGTGCCAGCAGTTTTGGACAGGGGGCTCCCTATAATTCACCCCTCCACTTT. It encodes CASSFGQGAPYNSPLHF.

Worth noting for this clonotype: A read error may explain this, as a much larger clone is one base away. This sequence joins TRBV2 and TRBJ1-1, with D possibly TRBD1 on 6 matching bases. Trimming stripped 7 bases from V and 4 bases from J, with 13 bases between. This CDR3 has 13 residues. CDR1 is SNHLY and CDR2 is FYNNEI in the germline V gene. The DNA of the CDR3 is TGTGCCAGCATGCACAGGGCGGGCACTGAAGCTTTCTTT. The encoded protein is CASMHRAGTEAFF.

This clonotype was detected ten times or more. The CDR3 spells CASSFGGGVTDTQYF. The DNA for the CDR3 is TGTGCCAGCAGCTTCGGAGGGGGGGTCACAGATACGCAGTATTTT. This rearrangement joins TRBV7-6 to TRBJ2-3; perhaps TRBD2 as D (7 bases). Between the trimmed V and J ends, which lost 3 bases and 2 bases, there was a span of 12 bases. Germline CDR1 is SGHVS and CDR2 is FNYEAQ. This CDR3 spans 15 amino acids.

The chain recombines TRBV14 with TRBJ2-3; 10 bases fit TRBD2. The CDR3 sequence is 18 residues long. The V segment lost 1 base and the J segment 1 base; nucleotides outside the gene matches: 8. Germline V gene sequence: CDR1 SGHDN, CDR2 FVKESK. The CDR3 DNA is TGTGCCAGCAGCCAAGGCGCTAGCGGGAGTTACGGCACAGATACGCAGTATTTT. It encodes CASSQGASGSYGTDTQYF. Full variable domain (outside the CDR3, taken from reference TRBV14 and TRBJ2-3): EAGVTQFPSHSVIEKGQTVTLRCDPISGHDNLYWYRRVMGKEIKFLLHFVKESKQDESGMPNNRFLAERTGGTYSTLKVQPAELEDSGVYFCASSQGASGSYGTDTQYFGPGTRLTVL.

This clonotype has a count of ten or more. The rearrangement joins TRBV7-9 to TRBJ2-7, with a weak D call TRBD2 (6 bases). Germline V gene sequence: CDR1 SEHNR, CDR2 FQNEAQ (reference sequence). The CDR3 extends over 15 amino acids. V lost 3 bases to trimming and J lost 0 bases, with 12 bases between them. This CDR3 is CASSLGLDVSYEQYF. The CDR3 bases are TGTGCCAGCAGCTTGGGACTGGACGTCTCCTACGAGCAGTACTTC.

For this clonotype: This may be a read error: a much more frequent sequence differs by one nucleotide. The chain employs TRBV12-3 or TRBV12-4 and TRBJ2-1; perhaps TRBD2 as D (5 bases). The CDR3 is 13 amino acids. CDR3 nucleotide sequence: TGTGCCAGCGGTTTTCGGGACTACAATGAGCAGTTCTTC. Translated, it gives CASGFRDYNEQFF.

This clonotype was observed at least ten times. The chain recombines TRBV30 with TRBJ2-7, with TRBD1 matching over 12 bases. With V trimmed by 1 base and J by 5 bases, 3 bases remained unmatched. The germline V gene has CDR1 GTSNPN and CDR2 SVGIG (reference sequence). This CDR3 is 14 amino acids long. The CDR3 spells CAWSDGTGGDEQYF. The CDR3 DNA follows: TGTGCCTGGAGTGACGGGACAGGGGGCGACGAGCAGTACTTC.